This TCR beta chain was documented in a study of T cells expressing NK-cell markers. Study at large: With respect to HCMV, seven of the eight sequenced donors were seropositive, and one was seronegative. Findings and caveats of the study: Of CD8+ T cells, 1.0-7.0% belonged to dominant NKG2C+ clonotypes in five to seven donors.

Concerning this clonotype itself: Its antigen is as yet unknown.

In generating TCR beta cDNA, 5'RACE template switching with UMIs was used. Following a re-call of the 5' RACE reads, TCRdb has one entry per CDR3 protein and lacks DNA. The ten most abundant clones cover 1.4% to 1.5% of a sample with about half a million distinct CDR3 sequences. CDR1 is SGHRS, CDR2 YFSETQ, per germline. There are 14 residues in the CDR3. Sample: blood T cells: a sorted CD56 or NKG2C T cell subset, CD4+ or CD8+ T cells, or bulk PBMC T cells (not recorded which). This clonotype was sampled from a woman aged 45 to 65 in good health. The gene calls are TRBV5-1 and TRBJ2-7; TCRdb's D call of TRBD2 is untestable without DNA. The chain's CDR3 is CASSLAYRDYEQYF.